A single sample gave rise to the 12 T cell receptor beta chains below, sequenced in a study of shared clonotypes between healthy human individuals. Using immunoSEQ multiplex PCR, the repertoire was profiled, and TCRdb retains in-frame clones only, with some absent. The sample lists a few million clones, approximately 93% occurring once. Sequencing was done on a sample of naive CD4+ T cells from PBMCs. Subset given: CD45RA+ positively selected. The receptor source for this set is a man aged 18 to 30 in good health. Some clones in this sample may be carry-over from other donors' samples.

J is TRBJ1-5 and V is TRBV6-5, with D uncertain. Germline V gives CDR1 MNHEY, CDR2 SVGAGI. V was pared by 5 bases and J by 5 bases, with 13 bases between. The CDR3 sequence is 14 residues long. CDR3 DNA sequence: TGTGCCAGCAGTCCAATGGGTAGGGATCAGCCCCAGCATTTT. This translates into CASSPMGRDQPQHF.

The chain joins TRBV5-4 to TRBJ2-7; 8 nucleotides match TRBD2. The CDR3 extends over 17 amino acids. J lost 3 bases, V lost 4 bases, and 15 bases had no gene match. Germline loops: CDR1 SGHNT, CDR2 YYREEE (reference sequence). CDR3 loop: CASSRGGTQREYYEQYF. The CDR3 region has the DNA TGTGCCAGCAGCCGGGGGGGTACGCAGCGGGAGTACTACGAGCAGTACTTC.

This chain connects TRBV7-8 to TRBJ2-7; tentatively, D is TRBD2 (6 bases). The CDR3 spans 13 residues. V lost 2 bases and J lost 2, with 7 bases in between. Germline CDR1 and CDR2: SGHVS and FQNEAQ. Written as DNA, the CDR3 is TGTGCCAGCAGCTTACGCGGGACCTACGAGCAGTACTTC. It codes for CASSLRGTYEQYF.

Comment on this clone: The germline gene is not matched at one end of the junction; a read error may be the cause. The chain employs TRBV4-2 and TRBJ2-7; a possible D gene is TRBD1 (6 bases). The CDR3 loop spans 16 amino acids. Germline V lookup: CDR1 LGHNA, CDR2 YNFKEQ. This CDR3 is CASSQDQDRTSNEQYF. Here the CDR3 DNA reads TGTGCCAGCAGCCAAGACCAGGACAGAACCTCCAACGAGCAGTACTTC.

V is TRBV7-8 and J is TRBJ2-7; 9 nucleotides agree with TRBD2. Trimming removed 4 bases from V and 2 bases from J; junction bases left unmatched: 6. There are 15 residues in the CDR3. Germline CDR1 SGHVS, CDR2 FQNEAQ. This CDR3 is CASSSGLANPYEQYF. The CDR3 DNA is TGTGCCAGCAGCTCCGGACTAGCGAACCCCTACGAGCAGTACTTC.

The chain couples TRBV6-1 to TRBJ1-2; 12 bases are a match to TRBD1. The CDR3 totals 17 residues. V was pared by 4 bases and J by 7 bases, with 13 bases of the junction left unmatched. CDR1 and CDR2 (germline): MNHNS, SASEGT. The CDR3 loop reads CASSAWDRGRVSGGYTF. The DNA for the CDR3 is TGTGCCAGCAGTGCTTGGGACAGGGGGCGCGTTAGTGGTGGCTACACCTTC.

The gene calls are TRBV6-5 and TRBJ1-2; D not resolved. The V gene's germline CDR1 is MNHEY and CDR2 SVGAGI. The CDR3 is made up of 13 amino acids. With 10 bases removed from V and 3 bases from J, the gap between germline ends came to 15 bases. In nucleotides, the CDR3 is TGTGCCACCGCCCCCCCTGGGTACTATGGCTACACCTTC. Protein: CATAPPGYYGYTF.

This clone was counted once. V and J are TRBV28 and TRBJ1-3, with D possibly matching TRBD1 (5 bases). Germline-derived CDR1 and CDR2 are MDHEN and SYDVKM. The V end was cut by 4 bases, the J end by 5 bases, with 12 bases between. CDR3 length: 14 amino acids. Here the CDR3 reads CASSSGPMRNTIYF. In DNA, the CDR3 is TGTGCCAGCAGTTCGGGACCGATGAGAAACACCATATATTTT.

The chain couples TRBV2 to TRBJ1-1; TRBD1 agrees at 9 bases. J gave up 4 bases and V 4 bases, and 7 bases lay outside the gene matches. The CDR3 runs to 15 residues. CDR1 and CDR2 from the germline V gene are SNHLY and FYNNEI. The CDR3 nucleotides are TGTGCCAGCAGTGGGGACAGGGTGCGGTTCACTGAAGCTTTCTTT. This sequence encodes CASSGDRVRFTEAFF.

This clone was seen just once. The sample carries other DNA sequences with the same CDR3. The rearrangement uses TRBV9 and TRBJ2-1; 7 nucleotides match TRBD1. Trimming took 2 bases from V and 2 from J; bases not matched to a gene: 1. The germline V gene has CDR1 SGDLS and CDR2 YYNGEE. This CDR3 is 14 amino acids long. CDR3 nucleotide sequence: TGTGCCAGCAGCGTGGGGACAGCCTACAATGAGCAGTTCTTC. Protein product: CASSVGTAYNEQFF. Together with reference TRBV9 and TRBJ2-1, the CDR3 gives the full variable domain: DSGVTQTPKHLITATGQRVTLRCSPRSGDLSVYWYQQSLDQGLQFLIQYYNGEERAKGNILERFSAQQFPDLHSELNLSSLELGDSALYFCASSVGTAYNEQFFGPGTRLTVL.

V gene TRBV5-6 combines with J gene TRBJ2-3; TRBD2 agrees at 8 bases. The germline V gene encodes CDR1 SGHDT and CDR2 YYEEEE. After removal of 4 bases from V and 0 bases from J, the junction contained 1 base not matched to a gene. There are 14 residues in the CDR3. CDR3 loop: CASSTSGSTDTQYF. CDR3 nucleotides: TGTGCCAGCAGCACTAGCGGTAGCACAGATACGCAGTATTTT.

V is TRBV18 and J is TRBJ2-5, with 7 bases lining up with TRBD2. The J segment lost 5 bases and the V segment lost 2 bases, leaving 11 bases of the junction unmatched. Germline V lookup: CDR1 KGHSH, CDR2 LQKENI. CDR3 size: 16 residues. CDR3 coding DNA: TGTGCCAGCTCACCAACGACTAGCTCAATGGGGGAGACCCAGTACTTC. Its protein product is CASSPTTSSMGETQYF.